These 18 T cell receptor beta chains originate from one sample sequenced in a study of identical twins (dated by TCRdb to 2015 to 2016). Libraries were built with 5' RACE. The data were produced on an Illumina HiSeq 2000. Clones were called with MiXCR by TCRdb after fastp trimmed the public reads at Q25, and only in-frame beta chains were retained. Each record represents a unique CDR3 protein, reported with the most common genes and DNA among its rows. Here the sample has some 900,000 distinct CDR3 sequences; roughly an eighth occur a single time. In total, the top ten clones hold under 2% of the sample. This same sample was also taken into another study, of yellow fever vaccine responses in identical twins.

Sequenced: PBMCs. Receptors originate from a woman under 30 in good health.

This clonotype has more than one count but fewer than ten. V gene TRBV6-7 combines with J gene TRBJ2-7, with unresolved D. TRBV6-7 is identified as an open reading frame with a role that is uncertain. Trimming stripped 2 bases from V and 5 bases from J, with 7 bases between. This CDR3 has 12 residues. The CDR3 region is CASSYIEHEQYV. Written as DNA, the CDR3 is TGTGCCAGCAGTTACATAGAGCACGAGCAGTACGTC.

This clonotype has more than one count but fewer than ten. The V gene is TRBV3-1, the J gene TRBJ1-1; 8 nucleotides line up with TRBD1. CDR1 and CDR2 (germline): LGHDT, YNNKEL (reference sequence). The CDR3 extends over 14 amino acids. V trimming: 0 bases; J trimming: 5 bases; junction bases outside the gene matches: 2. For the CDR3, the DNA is TGTGCCAGCAGCCAAGAGAACAGGGGGACTGAAGCTTTCTTT. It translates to CASSQENRGTEAFF.

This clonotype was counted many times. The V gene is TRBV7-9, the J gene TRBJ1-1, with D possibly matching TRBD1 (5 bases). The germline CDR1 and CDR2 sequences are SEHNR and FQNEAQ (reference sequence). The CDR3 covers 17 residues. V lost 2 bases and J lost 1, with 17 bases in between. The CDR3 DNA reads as TGTGCCAGCAGCTTAACCCATTCGGGGGGGAGGAACACTGAAGCTTTCTTT. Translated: CASSLTHSGGRNTEAFF.

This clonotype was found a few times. The CDR3 region has the DNA TGCAGTGCTAGAGAGACTAGCGGGGGGGCTTTTACAGATACGCAGTATTTT. It codes for CSARETSGGAFTDTQYF. The chain joins TRBV20-1 to TRBJ2-3; 14 bases agree with TRBD2. CDR3 length equals 17 residues. V gave up 0 bases and J gave up 3 bases; unmatched junction bases: 5. Germline CDR1 is DFQATT and CDR2 is SNEGSKA (reference sequence).

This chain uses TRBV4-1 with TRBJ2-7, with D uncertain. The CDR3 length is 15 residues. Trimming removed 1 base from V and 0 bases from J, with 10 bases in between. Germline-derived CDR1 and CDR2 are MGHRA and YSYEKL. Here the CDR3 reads CASSQGRTYSYEQYF. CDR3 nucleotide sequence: TGCGCCAGCAGCCAAGGGCGGACCTACTCCTACGAGCAGTACTTC.

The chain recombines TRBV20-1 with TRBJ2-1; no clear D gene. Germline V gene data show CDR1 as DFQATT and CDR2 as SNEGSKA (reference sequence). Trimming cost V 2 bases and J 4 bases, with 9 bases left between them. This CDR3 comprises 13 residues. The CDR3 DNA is TGCAGTGCTAGAAACACAAATTACAATGAGCAGTTCTTC. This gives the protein CSARNTNYNEQFF.

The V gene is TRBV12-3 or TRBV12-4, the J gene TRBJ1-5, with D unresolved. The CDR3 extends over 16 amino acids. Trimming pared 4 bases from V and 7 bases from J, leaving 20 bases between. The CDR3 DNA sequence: TGTGCCAGCAGTTCTCGCCGACCCGGTCTTCAGCAGCCCCAGCATTTT. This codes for CASSSRRPGLQQPQHF.

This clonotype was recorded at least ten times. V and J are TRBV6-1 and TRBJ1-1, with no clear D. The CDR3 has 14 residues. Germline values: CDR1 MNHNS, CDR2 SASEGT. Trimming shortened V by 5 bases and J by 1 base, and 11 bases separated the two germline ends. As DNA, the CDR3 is TGTGCCAGCAGTCCCAGGCGGAGGAACACTGAAGCTTTCTTT. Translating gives CASSPRRRNTEAFF.

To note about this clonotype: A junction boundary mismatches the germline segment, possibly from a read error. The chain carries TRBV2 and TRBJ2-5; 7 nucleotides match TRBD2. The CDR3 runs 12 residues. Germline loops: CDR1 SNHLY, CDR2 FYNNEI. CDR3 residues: CASSEALRTSSW. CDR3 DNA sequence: TGTGCCAGCAGTGAAGCGCTTAGGACTAGTTCCTGG.

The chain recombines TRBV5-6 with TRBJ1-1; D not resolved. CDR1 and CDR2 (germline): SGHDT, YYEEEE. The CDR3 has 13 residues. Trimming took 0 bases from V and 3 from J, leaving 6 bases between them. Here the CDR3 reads CASSLALDTEAFF. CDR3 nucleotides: TGTGCCAGCAGCTTGGCGCTGGACACTGAAGCTTTCTTT.

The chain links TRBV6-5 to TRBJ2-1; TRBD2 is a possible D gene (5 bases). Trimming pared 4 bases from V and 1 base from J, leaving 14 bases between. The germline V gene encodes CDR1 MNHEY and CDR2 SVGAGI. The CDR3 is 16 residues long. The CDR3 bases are TGTGCCAGCAGTTCCTACGGGGTCGGGTCCTACAATGAGCAGTTCTTC. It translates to CASSSYGVGSYNEQFF.

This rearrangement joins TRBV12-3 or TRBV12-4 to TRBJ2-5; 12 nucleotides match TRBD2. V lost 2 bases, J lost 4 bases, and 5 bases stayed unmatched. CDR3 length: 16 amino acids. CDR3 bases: TGTGCCAGCAGTTTAACTAGCGGGGGGACCGGAGAGACCCAGTACTTC. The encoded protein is CASSLTSGGTGETQYF.

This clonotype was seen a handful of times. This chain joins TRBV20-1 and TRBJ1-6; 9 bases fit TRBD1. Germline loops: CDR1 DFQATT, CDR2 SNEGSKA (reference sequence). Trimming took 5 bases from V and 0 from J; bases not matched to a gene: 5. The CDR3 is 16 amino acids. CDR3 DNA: TGCAGTGCTGTTGGGACAGGGAGCTCCTATAATTCACCCCTCCACTTT. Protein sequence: CSAVGTGSSYNSPLHF.

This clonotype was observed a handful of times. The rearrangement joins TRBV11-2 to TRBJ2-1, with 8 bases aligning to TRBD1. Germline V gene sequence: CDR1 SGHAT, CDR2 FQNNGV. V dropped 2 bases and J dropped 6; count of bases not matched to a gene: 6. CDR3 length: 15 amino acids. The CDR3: CASSLIQGVRNEQFF. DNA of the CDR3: TGTGCCAGCAGCTTAATACAGGGGGTGCGCAATGAGCAGTTCTTC.

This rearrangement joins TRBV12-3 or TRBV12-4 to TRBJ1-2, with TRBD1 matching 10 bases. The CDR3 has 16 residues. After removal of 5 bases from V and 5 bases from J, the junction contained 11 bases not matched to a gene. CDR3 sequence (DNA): TGTGCCAGCAGTATCCGGGACAGGGGTCCTCTATATGGCTACACCTTC. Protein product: CASSIRDRGPLYGYTF.

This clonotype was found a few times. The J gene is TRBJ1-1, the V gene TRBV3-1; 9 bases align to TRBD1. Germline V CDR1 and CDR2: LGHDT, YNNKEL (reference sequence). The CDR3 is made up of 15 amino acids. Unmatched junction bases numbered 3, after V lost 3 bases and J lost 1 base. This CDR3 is CASSQPTGGNTEAFF. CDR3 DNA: TGTGCCAGCAGCCAGCCGACAGGGGGGAACACTGAAGCTTTCTTT.

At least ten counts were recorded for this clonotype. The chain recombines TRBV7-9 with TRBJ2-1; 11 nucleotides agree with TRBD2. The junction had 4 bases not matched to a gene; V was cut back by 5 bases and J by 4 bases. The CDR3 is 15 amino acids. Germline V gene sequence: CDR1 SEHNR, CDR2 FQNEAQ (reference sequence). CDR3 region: CASSQRLAGYNEQFF. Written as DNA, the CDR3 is TGTGCCAGCAGCCAACGACTAGCGGGGTACAATGAGCAGTTCTTC.

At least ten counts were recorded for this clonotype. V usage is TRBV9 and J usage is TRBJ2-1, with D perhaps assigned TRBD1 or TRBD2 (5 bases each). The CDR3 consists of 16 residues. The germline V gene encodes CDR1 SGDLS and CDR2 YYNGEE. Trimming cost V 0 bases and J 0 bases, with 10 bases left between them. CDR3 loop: CASSVARGPSYNEQFF. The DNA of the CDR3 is TGTGCCAGCAGCGTAGCGAGGGGACCCTCCTACAATGAGCAGTTCTTC.